This T cell receptor beta chain was captured in a study of T cells in Graves' hyperthyroidism and ophthalmopathy. Turning to the study itself: At the time of initial diagnosis and before any treatment, peripheral blood was collected. The study, taken as a whole, reports: Most clonotypes that expanded in the thyroid above 0.001 also showed up in blood.

The table lists this clonotype with a few counts. The antigen remains unidentified. The CDR3 length is 13 residues. Trimming left V 6 bases short and J 1 base short, with 8 bases between. Germline CDR1 LGHDT, CDR2 YNNKEL (reference sequence). RNA transcripts were the template for amplifying TCR beta CDR3 regions. The TCR CDR3 was amplified in a first-round RT-PCR using the HTBI primer set. Via MiXCR, TCRdb re-called the multiplex PCR reads, giving one row per CDR3 protein. The profile shows 500,000 to 650,000 distinct CDR3 sequences, around 13% of them singletons. Graves' hyperthyroidism is called stable when ophthalmopathy does not progress within 18 months. Among the patients, aged 18 to 65, hyperthyroidism was newly diagnosed and had lasted under 2 months.

This clonotype was obtained from a woman in her thirties or forties with Graves' hyperthyroidism. Sequenced sample: blood. This rearrangement joins TRBV3-1 to TRBJ2-3; D is ambiguous. In nucleotides, the CDR3 is TGTGCCAGCAGGCGCCCCGGCACAGATACGCAGTATTTT. Its protein is CASRRPGTDTQYF.